These 12 T cell receptor beta chains share one sample of origin, sequenced in a study of blood T cell repertoires in COVID-19. Method: immunoSEQ multiplex PCR; TCRdb's copy keeps in-frame clones and lacks some. Among 45,000 to 50,000 clones, 80% to 90% were seen once, and the ten largest hold around 30%. Material for sequencing was peripheral blood. Receptors originate from a woman of 80 years or more with COVID-19, enrolled during active disease.

The genes are TRBV27 and TRBJ2-3, with 9 bases aligning to TRBD2. The CDR3 loop spans 14 amino acids. Unmatched junction bases numbered 6, after V lost 7 bases and J lost 4 bases. CDR1 is MNHEY, CDR2 SMNVEV, per germline (reference sequence). CDR3 sequence (DNA): TGTGCCAGCAAGGAGCGGGAGGTGGCAGATACGCAGTATTTT. It translates to CASKEREVADTQYF.

The CDR3 reads CASSLPRTSGRSSYEQYF. The DNA for the CDR3 is TGTGCCAGCAGCTTACCTCGGACTAGCGGAAGGAGCTCCTACGAGCAGTACTTC. The chain has TRBV7-2 and TRBJ2-7; 10 bases match TRBD2. Germline assignment: CDR1 SGHTA and CDR2 FQGNSA. Trimming took 2 bases from V and 0 from J; bases not matched to a gene: 10. CDR3 length equals 18 residues.

This chain connects TRBV5-4 to TRBJ2-5; D is uncertain. This CDR3 is 13 amino acids long. CDR1 is SGHNT and CDR2 is YYREEE in the germline V gene (reference sequence). V gave up 0 bases and J gave up 6 bases, with 9 bases separating them. The CDR3: CASSLAGSQTQYF. DNA of the CDR3: TGTGCCAGCAGCTTGGCCGGGTCCCAGACCCAGTACTTC.

This sequence joins TRBV7-9 and TRBJ1-5; D might be TRBD1 (5 bases). Germline V gives CDR1 SEHNR, CDR2 FQNEAQ (reference sequence). The CDR3 has 15 residues. The V gene lost 3 bases and the J gene lost 3 bases, with 12 bases spanning the gap. The CDR3 region is CASSLSDSNNQPQHF. CDR3 in DNA: TGTGCCAGCAGCTTGTCCGACAGTAACAATCAGCCCCAGCATTTT.

The chain employs TRBV11-2 and TRBJ2-1; a weak D match, TRBD1 (5 bases). The CDR3 runs 15 residues. The germline V gene encodes CDR1 SGHAT and CDR2 FQNNGV. V lost 0 bases, J lost 3 bases, and 9 bases lay in between. CDR3 sequence reads: CASSLDWQGYNEQFF. CDR3 DNA: TGTGCCAGCAGCTTAGATTGGCAGGGCTACAATGAGCAGTTCTTC.

The chain links TRBV4-3 to TRBJ1-4, with D hard to call. Germline CDR1 LGHNA, CDR2 YSLEER. Trimming stripped 0 bases from V and 5 bases from J, with 10 bases between. There are 15 residues in the CDR3. Here the CDR3 DNA reads TGCGCCAGCAGCCAAGACTGGCAGTCAAATGAAAAACTGTTTTTT. This encodes CASSQDWQSNEKLFF.

This clone was seen a single time. The gene calls are TRBV18 and TRBJ1-1; D remains ambiguous. This CDR3 is built from 13 residues. Germline V gene sequence: CDR1 KGHSH, CDR2 LQKENI. V was cut by 0 bases and J by 5 bases, with 7 bases left in between. The CDR3 protein is CASSPPTRTEAFF. CDR3 in DNA: TGTGCCAGCTCACCACCGACAAGAACTGAAGCTTTCTTT.

The chain couples TRBV5-5 to TRBJ2-3; D perhaps matches TRBD2 (5 bases). Trimming shortened V by 0 bases and J by 4 bases, and 9 bases separated the two germline ends. CDR1 and CDR2 from the germline V gene are SGHKS and YYEKEE (reference sequence). This CDR3 is 14 amino acids long. CDR3 sequence: CASSLAVGADTQYF. CDR3 sequence (DNA): TGTGCCAGCAGCTTGGCCGTGGGAGCAGATACGCAGTATTTT.

This clone was observed a single time. This rearrangement joins TRBV28 to TRBJ1-1; weak D call: TRBD1 (6 bases). This CDR3 has 11 residues. Germline V gives CDR1 MDHEN, CDR2 SYDVKM. The CDR3 spells CVGQTNTEAFF. CDR3 nucleotide sequence: TGTGTCGGACAGACGAACACTGAAGCTTTCTTT.

V usage is TRBV5-1 and J usage is TRBJ2-7; the match to TRBD1 covers 7 bases. The CDR3 sequence is 14 residues long. Germline-derived CDR1 and CDR2 are SGHRS and YFSETQ. V lost 2 bases, J lost 5 bases, and 7 bases stayed unmatched. The CDR3 loop reads CASSFSRGWDEQYF. As DNA, the CDR3 is TGCGCCAGCAGCTTCTCCAGGGGGTGGGACGAGCAGTACTTC.

The chain is built from TRBV9 and TRBJ2-2; no definite D call. With 0 bases removed from V and 3 bases from J, the gap between germline ends came to 9 bases. CDR3 length equals 15 residues. Germline CDR1 reads SGDLS; CDR2 reads YYNGEE. The CDR3 here is CASSVAGLYTGELFF. CDR3 bases: TGTGCCAGCAGCGTAGCCGGTCTCTACACCGGGGAGCTGTTTTTT.

The chain carries TRBV5-1 and TRBJ2-7, with D possibly TRBD2 on 7 matching bases. The CDR3 length is 13 residues. Trimming shortened V by 1 base and J by 6 bases, and 11 bases separated the two germline ends. Germline CDR1 SGHRS, CDR2 YFSETQ. The CDR3 bases are TGCGCCAGCAGCTTGTGGGGGGGCCGCGAGCAGTACTTC. The encoded protein is CASSLWGGREQYF.